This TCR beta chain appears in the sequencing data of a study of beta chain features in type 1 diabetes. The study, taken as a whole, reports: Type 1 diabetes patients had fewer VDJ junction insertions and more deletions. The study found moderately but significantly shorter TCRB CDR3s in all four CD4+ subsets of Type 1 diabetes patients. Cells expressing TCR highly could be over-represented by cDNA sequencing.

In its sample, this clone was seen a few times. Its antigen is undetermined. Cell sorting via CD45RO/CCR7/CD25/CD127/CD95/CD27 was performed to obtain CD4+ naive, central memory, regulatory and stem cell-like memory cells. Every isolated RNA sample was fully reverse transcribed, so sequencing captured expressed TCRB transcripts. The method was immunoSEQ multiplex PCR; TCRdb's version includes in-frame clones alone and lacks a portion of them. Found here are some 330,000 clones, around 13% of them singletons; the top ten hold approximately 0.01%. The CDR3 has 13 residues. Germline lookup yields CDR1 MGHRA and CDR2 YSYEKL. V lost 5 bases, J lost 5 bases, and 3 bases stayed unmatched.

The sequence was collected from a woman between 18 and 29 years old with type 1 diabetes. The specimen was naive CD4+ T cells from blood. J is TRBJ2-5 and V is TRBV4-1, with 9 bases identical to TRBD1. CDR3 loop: CASSNTGGETQYF. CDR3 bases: TGCGCCAGCAGCAACACAGGGGGCGAGACCCAGTACTTC.